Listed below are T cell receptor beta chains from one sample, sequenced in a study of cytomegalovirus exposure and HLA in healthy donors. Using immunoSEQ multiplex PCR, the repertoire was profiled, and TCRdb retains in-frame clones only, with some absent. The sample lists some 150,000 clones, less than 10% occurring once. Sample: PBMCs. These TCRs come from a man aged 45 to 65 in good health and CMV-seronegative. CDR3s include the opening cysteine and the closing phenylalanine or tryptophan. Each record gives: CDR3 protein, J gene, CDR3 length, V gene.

CDR3aa: CASSIRRILNTEAFF
j_gene: TRBJ1-1
len: 15
v_gene: TRBV19

CDR3aa: CAWGLLYNEQFF
j_gene: TRBJ2-1
len: 12
v_gene: TRBV30

CDR3aa: CASKNGEVNEKLFF
j_gene: TRBJ1-4
len: 14
v_gene: TRBV6-1

CDR3aa: CASSVIQVYETQYF
j_gene: TRBJ2-5
len: 14
v_gene: TRBV2

CDR3aa: CAISNFYGYTF
j_gene: TRBJ1-2
len: 11
v_gene: TRBV19

CDR3aa: CGSGAGATEAFF
j_gene: TRBJ1-1
len: 12
v_gene: TRBV6-1

CDR3aa: CASSPQQGNQPQHF
j_gene: TRBJ1-5
len: 14
v_gene: TRBV18

CDR3aa: CASSLAGQGLRSTYNEQFF
j_gene: TRBJ2-1
len: 19
v_gene: TRBV5-1

CDR3aa: CSVGSDLGTYEQYF
j_gene: TRBJ2-7
len: 14
v_gene: TRBV29-1

CDR3aa: CASSTSQRGAYNEQFF
j_gene: TRBJ2-1
len: 16
v_gene: TRBV19

CDR3aa: CARHRGRVGPVNTEAFF
j_gene: TRBJ1-1
len: 17
v_gene: TRBV21-1

CDR3aa: CASSPNTENTEAFF
j_gene: TRBJ1-1
len: 14
v_gene: TRBV27

CDR3aa: CASYSGREREQYF
j_gene: TRBJ2-7
len: 13
v_gene: TRBV2

CDR3aa: CAWSATGGAQPQHF
j_gene: TRBJ1-5
len: 14
v_gene: TRBV30

CDR3aa: CSVEVRGYTDTQYF
j_gene: TRBJ2-3
len: 14
v_gene: TRBV29-1

CDR3aa: CASSLGGDRGNAEAFF
j_gene: TRBJ1-1
len: 16
v_gene: TRBV7-9

CDR3aa: CASSPSGTGKGNYGYTF
j_gene: TRBJ1-2
len: 17
v_gene: TRBV9

CDR3aa: CASSSRDRGEAFF
j_gene: TRBJ1-1
len: 13
v_gene: TRBV6-1

CDR3aa: CASSLLAGVNNEQFF
j_gene: TRBJ2-1
len: 15
v_gene: TRBV28

CDR3aa: CSATLAGEQFF
j_gene: TRBJ2-1
len: 11
v_gene: TRBV20-1

CDR3aa: CSAQVQYGYTF
j_gene: TRBJ1-2
len: 11
v_gene: TRBV20-1

CDR3aa: CASSYSPQTRKDTQYF
j_gene: TRBJ2-3
len: 16
v_gene: TRBV6-5

CDR3aa: CASSADRGRYTF
j_gene: TRBJ1-2
len: 12
v_gene: TRBV27

CDR3aa: CAWAGRINSPLHF
j_gene: TRBJ1-6
len: 13
v_gene: TRBV30

CDR3aa: CASSLGPGLAGNGQYF
j_gene: TRBJ2-7
len: 16
v_gene: TRBV5-6

CDR3aa: CASSQGTSGKETQYF
j_gene: TRBJ2-5
len: 15
v_gene: TRBV5-1

CDR3aa: CSVDRGESGYGYTF
j_gene: TRBJ1-2
len: 14
v_gene: TRBV29-1

CDR3aa: CASSFGVNYGYTF
j_gene: TRBJ1-2
len: 13
v_gene: TRBV7-6

CDR3aa: CASSSGTGGNQPQHF
j_gene: TRBJ1-5
len: 15
v_gene: TRBV9

CDR3aa: CASSEGLAGGHEQFF
j_gene: TRBJ2-1
len: 15
v_gene: TRBV6-1

CDR3aa: CAWGGVYGYTF
j_gene: TRBJ1-2
len: 11
v_gene: TRBV30

CDR3aa: CASSPTRQIHNEQFF
j_gene: TRBJ2-1
len: 15
v_gene: TRBV7-2

CDR3aa: CAWSVGRGYNEQFF
j_gene: TRBJ2-1
len: 14
v_gene: TRBV30

CDR3aa: CASSSSPSVGGFYNEQFF
j_gene: TRBJ2-1
len: 18
v_gene: TRBV7-3

CDR3aa: CASSLSIFSSDIEAFF
j_gene: TRBJ1-1
len: 16
v_gene: TRBV27

CDR3aa: CASSQKGLAGGRNYEQYF
j_gene: TRBJ2-7
len: 18
v_gene: TRBV28

CDR3aa: CASSSSGGLEAFF
j_gene: TRBJ1-1
len: 13
v_gene: TRBV7-2

CDR3aa: CASSFPSGQKDTEAFF
j_gene: TRBJ1-1
len: 16
v_gene: TRBV19

CDR3aa: CASSQDLQAGGRVETQYF
j_gene: TRBJ2-5
len: 18
v_gene: TRBV4-2

CDR3aa: CASSLEASGIADTQYF
j_gene: TRBJ2-3
len: 16
v_gene: TRBV7-9

CDR3aa: CASSEFYSYNEQFF
j_gene: TRBJ2-1
len: 14
v_gene: TRBV10-2

CDR3aa: CSAGETGGETQYF
j_gene: TRBJ2-5
len: 13
v_gene: TRBV29-1

CDR3aa: CASSYGGKEREKLFF
j_gene: TRBJ1-4
len: 15
v_gene: TRBV6-5

CDR3aa: CASSLSGRAGNEQFF
j_gene: TRBJ2-1
len: 15
v_gene: TRBV5-1

CDR3aa: CASSEQGLNTGELFF
j_gene: TRBJ2-2
len: 15
v_gene: TRBV19

CDR3aa: CSVGHMNTEAFF
j_gene: TRBJ1-1
len: 12
v_gene: TRBV29-1

CDR3aa: CAWNKGLAEETQYF
j_gene: TRBJ2-5
len: 14
v_gene: TRBV30

CDR3aa: CASSFLGRDTQYF
j_gene: TRBJ2-3
len: 13
v_gene: TRBV5-4

CDR3aa: CASSLGFGRGDNQPQHF
j_gene: TRBJ1-5
len: 17
v_gene: TRBV7-9

CDR3aa: CASTVTAGKGDTQYF
j_gene: TRBJ2-3
len: 15
v_gene: TRBV9

CDR3aa: CASSLVPGFADTQYF
j_gene: TRBJ2-3
len: 15
v_gene: TRBV7-6

CDR3aa: CASSSTKRGQIGGYTF
j_gene: TRBJ1-2
len: 16
v_gene: TRBV11-2

CDR3aa: CAWSVAGADETQYF
j_gene: TRBJ2-5
len: 14
v_gene: TRBV30

CDR3aa: CASSFQGSLNTEAFF
j_gene: TRBJ1-1
len: 15
v_gene: TRBV19

CDR3aa: CASRPRLAGAIYEQYF
j_gene: TRBJ2-7
len: 16
v_gene: TRBV7-8